This T cell receptor beta chain was recovered during a study of prognosis after radiotherapy for stage I lung cancer. With regard to this clonotype: The antigen remains unidentified.

CDR3 size: 16 residues. Trimming cost V 4 bases and J 4 bases, with 21 bases left between them. CDR1 and CDR2 (germline): SQVTM, ANQGSEA. By two-round multiplex PCR, the TCR beta CDR3 was amplified from genomic DNA. First-round PCR used primers specific to each TRBV and TRBJ gene. Each CDR3 protein gets one entry after TCRdb re-called the multiplex PCR reads with MiXCR. This sample has around 56,000 distinct CDR3 sequences, with about 26% found just once. Regarding the study as a whole: Differences in TRBV and TRBJ gene usage were reportedly observed between patients with and without metastases. Stereotactic body radiation therapy was followed by fewer unique TCR clones, median around 9,500 versus 6,500.

The origin of this receptor is a donor aged 50 or older with non-small cell lung cancer. The sample was PBMCs, taken before or after stereotactic body radiation therapy (not recorded which). The V and J genes are TRBV29-1 and TRBJ2-3; maybe TRBD1 (5 bases). The CDR3 reads CSVAFGKGKRSDTQYF. For the CDR3, the DNA is TGCAGCGTTGCGTTTGGAAAGGGGAAGAGATCAGATACGCAGTATTTT.